This record covers a single T cell receptor beta chain. Looked up from germline, CDR1 is SGHTA and CDR2 is FQGNSA. V was pared by 5 bases and J by 5 bases, with 16 bases between. The CDR3 has 15 residues. This sample was taken from a study of blood T cell repertoires in COVID-19. As for the study in general: PBMCs, B-cell-depleted T cells, or T cells were the source of the cDNA or gDNA that made up the material.

Authors' analysis steps: Scientists estimated how many nucleated cells there were by amplifying reference gene primers. Sequencing was performed with immunoSEQ multiplex PCR; in TCRdb, only in-frame clones are kept and a portion is missing. The DNA was the basis for D and trimming; V, J and clone size are from that table. The repertoire consists of approximately 69,000 clones, with 79% occurring once and the leading ten covering around 47%. The material sequenced was peripheral blood. This chain joins TRBV7-2 and TRBJ2-1, with D unclear. This TCR was recovered from a human donor in a cohort sampled during active COVID-19. In DNA, the CDR3 is TGTGCCAGCAGCATCCCCCAACTCGGTAACAATGAGCAGTTCTTC. The encoded protein is CASSIPQLGNNEQFF.